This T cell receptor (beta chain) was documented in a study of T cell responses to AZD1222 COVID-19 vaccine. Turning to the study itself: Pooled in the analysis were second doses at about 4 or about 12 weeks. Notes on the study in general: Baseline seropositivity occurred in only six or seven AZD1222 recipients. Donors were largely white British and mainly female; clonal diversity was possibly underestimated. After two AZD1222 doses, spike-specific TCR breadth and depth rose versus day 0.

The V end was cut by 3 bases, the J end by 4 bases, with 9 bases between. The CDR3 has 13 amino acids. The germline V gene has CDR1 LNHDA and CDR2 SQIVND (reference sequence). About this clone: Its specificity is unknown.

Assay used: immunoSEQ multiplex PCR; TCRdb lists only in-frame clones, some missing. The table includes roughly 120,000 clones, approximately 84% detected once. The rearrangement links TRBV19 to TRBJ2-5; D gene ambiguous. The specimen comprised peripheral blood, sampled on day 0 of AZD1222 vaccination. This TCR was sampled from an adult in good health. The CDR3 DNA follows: TGTGCCAGTAGTATTTTTATCGGAGAGACCCAGTACTTC. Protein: CASSIFIGETQYF.